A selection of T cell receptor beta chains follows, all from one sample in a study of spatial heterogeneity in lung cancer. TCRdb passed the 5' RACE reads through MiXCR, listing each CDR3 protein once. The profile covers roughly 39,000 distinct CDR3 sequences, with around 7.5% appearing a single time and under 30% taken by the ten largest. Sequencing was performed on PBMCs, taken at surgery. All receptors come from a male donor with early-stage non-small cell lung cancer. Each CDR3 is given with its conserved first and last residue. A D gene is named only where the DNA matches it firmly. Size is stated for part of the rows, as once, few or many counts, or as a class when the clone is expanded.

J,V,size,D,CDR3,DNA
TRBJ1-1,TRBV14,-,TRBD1,CASSQGYGGQMNTEAFF,TGTGCCAGCAGCCAAGGTTACGGGGGACAGATGAACACTGAAGCTTTCTTT
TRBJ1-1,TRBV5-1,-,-,CASSPGGTEAFF,TGCGCCAGCAGCCCCGGGGGCACTGAAGCTTTCTTT
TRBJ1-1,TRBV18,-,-,CASSPVLDQNTEAFF,TGTGCCAGCTCACCAGTATTAGACCAGAACACTGAAGCTTTCTTT
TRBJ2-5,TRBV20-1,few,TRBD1,CSALKGAQETQYF,TGCAGTGCCCTTAAGGGGGCACAAGAGACCCAGTACTTC
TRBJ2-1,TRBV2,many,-,CASSVGTYVLEQFF,TGTGCCAGCAGTGTGGGGACATATGTACTGGAGCAGTTCTTC
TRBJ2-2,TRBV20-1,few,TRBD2,CSAVAGGAVGTGELFF,TGCAGTGCGGTAGCGGGAGGGGCAGTCGGGACCGGGGAGCTGTTTTTT
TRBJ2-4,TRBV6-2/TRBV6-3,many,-,CASSYTGTLAKNIQYF,TGTGCCAGCAGCTATACCGGGACCCTAGCCAAAAACATTCAGTACTTC
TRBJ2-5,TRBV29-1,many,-,CSVLGMEETQYF,TGCAGCGTTCTCGGGATGGAGGAGACCCAGTACTTC
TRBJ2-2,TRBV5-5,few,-,CASSTDRAGVDTGELFF,TGTGCCAGCAGCACGGACAGGGCGGGGGTGGACACCGGGGAGCTGTTTTTT
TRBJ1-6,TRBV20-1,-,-,CSARDSGRNTYNSPLHF,TGCAGTGCTAGAGATTCGGGACGGAACACCTATAATTCACCCCTCCACTTT
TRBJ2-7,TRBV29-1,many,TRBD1,CSVEKQGSSYEQYF,TGCAGCGTTGAAAAACAGGGGAGCTCCTACGAGCAGTACTTC
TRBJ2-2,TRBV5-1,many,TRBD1,CASIPDRVGTGELFF,TGCGCCAGCATCCCGGACAGGGTGGGCACCGGGGAGCTGTTTTTT
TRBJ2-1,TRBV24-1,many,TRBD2,CATSDQRGGPQREQFF,TGTGCCACCAGTGACCAGCGGGGGGGCCCCCAGCGTGAGCAGTTCTTC
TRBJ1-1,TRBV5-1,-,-,CASSLRQLSPMNTEAFF,TGCGCCAGCAGCCTACGCCAGTTATCCCCTATGAACACTGAAGCTTTCTTT
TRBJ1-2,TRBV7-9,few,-,CASSLEGRNYGYTF,TGTGCCAGCAGCTTAGAAGGCAGGAACTATGGCTACACCTTC
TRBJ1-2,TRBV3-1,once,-,CASSQDRTVSAGYTF,TGTGCCAGCAGCCAAGATAGAACAGTATCTGCCGGCTACACCTTC
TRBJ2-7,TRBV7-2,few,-,CASSLIQTPEQYF,TGTGCCAGCAGCTTAATTCAAACCCCCGAGCAGTACTTC
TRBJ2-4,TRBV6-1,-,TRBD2,CASSENSGRSQYF,TGTGCCAGCAGTGAAAATAGCGGGAGAAGCCAGTACTTC
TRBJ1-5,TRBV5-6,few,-,CASSLGVQEYNQPQHF,TGTGCCAGCAGCTTGGGTGTACAGGAGTACAATCAGCCCCAGCATTTT
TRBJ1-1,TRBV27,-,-,CASTLQLGDTEAFF,TGTGCCAGCACCCTACAGCTTGGGGACACTGAAGCTTTCTTT
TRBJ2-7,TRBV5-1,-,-,CASSLESPGVREQYF,TGCGCCAGCAGCTTGGAATCGCCTGGGGTGAGGGAGCAGTACTTC
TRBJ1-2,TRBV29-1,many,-,CSVLANYGYTF,TGCAGCGTTTTAGCTAACTATGGCTACACCTTC
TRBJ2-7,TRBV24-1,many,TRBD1,CATSDPPQDREGYEQYF,TGTGCCACCAGTGATCCTCCCCAGGACAGGGAAGGCTACGAGCAGTACTTC
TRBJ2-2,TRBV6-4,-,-,CASSEGGHGELFF,TGTGCCAGCAGTGAGGGGGGCCACGGGGAGCTGTTTTTT
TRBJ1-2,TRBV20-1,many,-,CSAIRTGIPYGYTF,TGCAGTGCTATCAGAACAGGGATACCCTATGGCTACACCTTC
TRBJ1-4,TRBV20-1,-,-,CSARDPTDQKLFF,TGCAGTGCTAGAGATCCTACCGACCAAAAACTGTTTTTT
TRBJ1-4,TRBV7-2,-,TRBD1,CASSLGGGQEKLFF,TGTGCCAGCAGCTTAGGAGGGGGCCAGGAAAAACTGTTTTTT
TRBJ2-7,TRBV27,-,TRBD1,CASSLSHRGIYEQYF,TGTGCCAGCAGCTTGAGCCACAGGGGGATCTACGAGCAGTACTTC
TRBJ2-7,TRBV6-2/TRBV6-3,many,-,CASTPAGGGSYEQYF,TGTGCCAGCACCCCCGCAGGAGGGGGCTCCTACGAGCAGTACTTC
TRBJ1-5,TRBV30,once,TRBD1,CAWSVQGSQPQHF,TGTGCCTGGAGTGTACAGGGGAGCCAGCCCCAGCATTTT
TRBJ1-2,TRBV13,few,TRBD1,CASSKDRGGYGYTF,TGTGCCAGCAGCAAGGACAGGGGCGGGTATGGCTACACCTTC
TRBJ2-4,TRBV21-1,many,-,CASALRTSPLAKNIQYF,TGTGCCAGCGCCCTTCGGACTAGTCCTCTAGCCAAAAACATTCAGTACTTC
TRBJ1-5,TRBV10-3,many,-,CAISERGNQPQHF,TGTGCCATCAGTGAGAGGGGCAATCAGCCCCAGCATTTT
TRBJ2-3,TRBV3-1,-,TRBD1,CASSSGQGEDTQYF,TGTGCCAGCAGCTCGGGACAGGGGGAAGATACGCAGTATTTT
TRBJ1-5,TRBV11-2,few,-,CASRSPPVGRGGNQPQHF,TGTGCCAGCAGGTCCCCCCCCGTGGGACGGGGGGGCAATCAGCCCCAGCATTTT
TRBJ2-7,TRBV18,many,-,CASSSNRDGLTPCF,TGTGCCAGCTCTTCCAACCGGGACGGTCTTACGCCCTGCTTC
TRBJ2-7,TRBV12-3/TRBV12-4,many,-,CASSAQVGGEQYF,TGTGCCAGCAGTGCGCAGGTAGGGGGCGAGCAGTACTTC
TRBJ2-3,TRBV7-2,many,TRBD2,CASSLGSGSAAQYF,TGTGCCAGCAGCTTAGGTAGCGGGAGTGCAGCGCAGTATTTT
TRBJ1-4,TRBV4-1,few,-,CASRLQGNEKLFF,TGCGCCAGCAGGCTGCAGGGGAATGAAAAACTGTTTTTT
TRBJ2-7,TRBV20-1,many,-,CSASEGGFYEQYF,TGCAGTGCCAGCGAGGGGGGTTTCTACGAGCAGTACTTC
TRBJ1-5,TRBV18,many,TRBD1,CASSGTGGNQPQHF,TGTGCCAGCTCGGGGACAGGGGGCAATCAGCCCCAGCATTTT
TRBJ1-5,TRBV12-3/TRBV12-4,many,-,CASRSWDQPQHF,TGTGCCAGCAGATCGTGGGATCAGCCCCAGCATTTT